This TCR beta chain stems from a study of blood T cell repertoires in COVID-19. Generated by immunoSEQ multiplex PCR, the TCRdb table keeps only in-frame clones and is missing some. The table lists around 150,000 clones, around nine tenths of them singletons, with over 9.5% in the top ten. This CDR3 spans 13 amino acids. The germline V gene has CDR1 SGHTS and CDR2 YDEGEE. The germline V and J ends were trimmed by 0 bases and 6 bases, with 7 bases remaining between them. The V and J genes are TRBV5-8 and TRBJ2-1; perhaps TRBD1 as D (5 bases). The TCR was taken from a middle-aged man with active or convalescent COVID-19. The sequenced sample was peripheral blood. The CDR3 loop reads CASSLGDSNEQFF. CDR3 bases: TGTGCCAGCAGCTTGGGCGACAGCAATGAGCAGTTCTTC.